Included here is one T cell receptor beta chain sequence, with context. Clones were read by immunoSEQ multiplex PCR, and TCRdb kept only the in-frame ones, dropping some. The repertoire holds roughly 81,000 clones, with around nine tenths as singletons. This sample is drawn from a study of OX40 agonist ivuxolimab in advanced cancers. Per germline, CDR1 SGHTA and CDR2 FQGNSA. V lost 1 base and J lost 4, with 16 bases in between. This CDR3 is built from 16 residues. The sample was CD4+ or CD8+ T cells sorted from blood, taken in a trial of the OX40 agonist ivuxolimab. This TCR was recovered from an adult with an advanced solid tumor such as melanoma, head and neck, liver or kidney cancer. V usage is TRBV7-2 and J usage is TRBJ2-5; TRBD1 is a possible D gene (5 bases). The CDR3: CASSLGTQGFGETQYF. CDR3 DNA sequence: TGTGCCAGCAGCTTAGGGACCCAGGGATTTGGAGAGACCCAGTACTTC.